The 17 T cell receptor beta chains below were found in one sample sequenced in a study of T cell repertoires in cytomegalovirus infection. MiXCR, applied by TCRdb to the reads, yields one record per CDR3 protein. The table shows more than 250,000 distinct CDR3 sequences, with 20% to 25% occurring only once. For these receptors, no antigen is known. The material was cultured PBMCs, obtained from culture after CMV antigen stimulation. The source is a human donor in good health (CMV status not recorded). Some clones in this sample may be carry-over from other donors' samples.

V is TRBV14 and J is TRBJ2-3; D possibly corresponds to TRBD1 (5 bases). The CDR3 runs 15 residues. Germline V gives CDR1 SGHDN, CDR2 FVKESK. V was cut by 4 bases and J by 6 bases, with 17 bases left in between. The CDR3 here is CASSPGLQGADTQYF. The CDR3 region has the DNA TGTGCCAGCAGCCCTGGCCTTCAGGGTGCGGATACGCAGTATTTT.

This clonotype occurred a few times. V usage is TRBV20-1 and J usage is TRBJ2-2; 7 bases fit TRBD1. The length of the CDR3 is 15 residues. Germline assignment: CDR1 DFQATT and CDR2 SNEGSKA (reference sequence). Trimming cost V 3 bases and J 8 bases; bases outside gene matches: 12. The CDR3 nucleotides read TGCAGTGCTAGGGCAGGGGGAATGGCGGGTGGGGAGCTGTTTTTT. Protein sequence: CSARAGGMAGGELFF.

A single count supports this clonotype. The gene calls are TRBV9 and TRBJ2-1; possible D gene TRBD2, 6 bases. V lost 2 bases to trimming and J lost 6 bases, with 9 bases between them. Germline V gene data show CDR1 as SGDLS and CDR2 as YYNGEE. The CDR3 sequence is 13 residues long. CDR3 nucleotides: TGTGCCAGCAGCGTGGGACTCTCCAATGAGCAGTTCTTC. Amino acid sequence: CASSVGLSNEQFF.

This clonotype was detected ten times or more. The gene calls are TRBV12-3 or TRBV12-4 and TRBJ2-5; 7 positions agree with TRBD2. This CDR3 comprises 14 residues. V lost 8 bases to trimming and J lost 2 bases; unmatched junction nucleotides: 8. The CDR3 protein is CASGAAGPQETQYF. The CDR3 DNA reads TGTGCCAGCGGGGCAGCGGGACCTCAAGAGACCCAGTACTTC.

The rearrangement joins TRBV5-1 to TRBJ1-1, with a weak D call TRBD1 (5 bases). The germline V and J ends were trimmed by 4 bases and 0 bases, with 13 bases remaining between them. CDR1 is SGHRS, CDR2 YFSETQ, per germline. The CDR3 runs 15 residues. DNA for the CDR3: TGCGCCAGCAGCCCCGGAGACAGCATGAACACTGAAGCTTTCTTT. It codes for CASSPGDSMNTEAFF.

In its sample, this clonotype was seen a few times. This chain uses TRBV11-2 with TRBJ2-5; 8 bases line up with TRBD1. Germline V gene sequence: CDR1 SGHAT, CDR2 FQNNGV. CDR3 length: 16 amino acids. V gave up 5 bases and J gave up 4 bases; unmatched junction bases: 12. The DNA for the CDR3 is TGTGCCAGCAGCCATATATTCAGGGGGCGAAGAGAGACCCAGTACTTC. It yields the protein CASSHIFRGRRETQYF.

J is TRBJ2-7 and V is TRBV9; TRBD2 agrees at 7 bases. Germline CDR1 reads SGDLS; CDR2 reads YYNGEE. CDR3 length: 13 amino acids. V dropped 4 bases and J dropped 4; count of bases not matched to a gene: 5. CDR3 in DNA: TGTGCCAGCAGCCCGGCGGGAGCGTACGAGCAGTACTTC. It yields the protein CASSPAGAYEQYF. Together with reference TRBV9 and TRBJ2-7, the CDR3 gives the full variable domain: DSGVTQTPKHLITATGQRVTLRCSPRSGDLSVYWYQQSLDQGLQFLIQYYNGEERAKGNILERFSAQQFPDLHSELNLSSLELGDSALYFCASSPAGAYEQYFGPGTRLTVT.

The chain carries TRBV10-2 and TRBJ2-4; 7 bases agree with TRBD2. The CDR3 sequence is 14 residues long. Germline V gene sequence: CDR1 WSHSY, CDR2 SAAADI. With 6 bases clipped from V and 2 bases from J, the junction kept 4 bases outside the gene matches. The CDR3 loop reads CASRGGGSKNIQYF. The CDR3 region has the DNA TGCGCCAGCAGGGGGGGGGGATCCAAAAACATTCAGTACTTC.

The chain joins TRBV12-3 or TRBV12-4 to TRBJ2-3, with 10 bases aligning to TRBD2. V was clipped by 4 bases and J by 2 bases; unmatched bases: 3. The CDR3 is made up of 15 amino acids. The CDR3: CASSSSGSPTDTQYF. The CDR3 DNA follows: TGTGCCAGCAGTTCTAGCGGGAGCCCCACAGATACGCAGTATTTT.

V gene TRBV19 combines with J gene TRBJ1-1; possibly TRBD1 for D (6 bases). In germline, CDR1 is LNHDA, CDR2 SQIVND (reference sequence). Trimming cost V 9 bases and J 5 bases, with 16 bases left between them. The CDR3 is 13 amino acids. As DNA, the CDR3 is TGTGCCAGCCGGGACATTGGACGGACTGAAGCTTTCTTT. Protein: CASRDIGRTEAFF.

The V call is TRBV5-5, the J call TRBJ1-2; D remains unclear. Germline V CDR1 and CDR2: SGHKS, YYEKEE (reference sequence). The CDR3 consists of 14 residues. Between the trimmed V and J ends, which lost 0 bases and 4 bases, there was a span of 10 bases. The chain's CDR3 is CASSLGRGIYGYTF. The DNA of the CDR3 is TGTGCCAGCAGCTTGGGACGGGGAATCTATGGCTACACCTTC.

The CDR3 protein is CASSLDIVTGELFF. DNA for the CDR3: TGTGCCAGCAGCTTAGATATAGTTACCGGGGAGCTGTTTTTT. The V call is TRBV11-3, the J call TRBJ2-2; D ambiguous. Trimming pared 0 bases from V and 5 bases from J, leaving 7 bases between. CDR1 is SGHNT and CDR2 is YENEEA in the germline V gene. The CDR3 runs to 14 residues.

The chain uses TRBV28 and TRBJ2-7; TRBD1 or TRBD2 may be the D gene (5 bases each). The CDR3 spans 15 residues. Per the germline V gene, CDR1 is MDHEN and CDR2 is SYDVKM. V was pared by 6 bases and J by 3 bases, with 18 bases between. CDR3 nucleotide sequence: TGTGCCAGCAGCCTCCCCCGAGGGGCGATCTACGAGCAGTACTTC. Its protein product is CASSLPRGAIYEQYF.

The chain is built from TRBV18 and TRBJ2-1; 7 bases are shared with TRBD2. This CDR3 is built from 16 residues. In germline, CDR1 is KGHSH, CDR2 LQKENI. The V segment lost 5 bases and the J segment 5 bases; nucleotides outside the gene matches: 12. The DNA for the CDR3 is TGTGCCAGCTCATTGGTCGCGGGAGTTCTGGACAATGAGCAGTTCTTC. It specifies CASSLVAGVLDNEQFF. The full variable domain, completed using reference TRBV18 and TRBJ2-1, is NAGVMQNPRHLVRRRGQEARLRCSPMKGHSHVYWYRQLPEEGLKFMVYLQKENIIDESGMPKERFSAEFPKEGPSILRIQQVVRGDSAAYFCASSLVAGVLDNEQFFGPGTRLTVL.

This rearrangement joins TRBV10-3 to TRBJ2-1; D tentatively fits TRBD1 or TRBD2 (5 bases each). Germline CDR1 is ENHRY and CDR2 is SYGVKD. The CDR3 contains 15 residues. V was cut by 0 bases and J by 8 bases, with 14 bases left in between. The CDR3 reads CAISESNGLGDEQFF. CDR3 DNA: TGTGCCATCAGTGAGTCGAATGGCCTGGGGGATGAGCAGTTCTTC.

The table lists this clonotype with a few counts. A clone one base away is much larger, so this may be a read error. The rearrangement links TRBV27 to TRBJ1-5; D uncertain. Per germline, CDR1 MNHEY and CDR2 SMNVEV (reference sequence). The CDR3 totals 12 residues. The V end was cut by 4 bases, the J end by 4 bases, with 5 bases between. In DNA, the CDR3 is TGTGCCAGCAGTTCTAGGAATCAGCCCCAGCATTTT. The encoded protein is CASSSRNQPQHF.

The sample holds a few counts of this clonotype. The chain combines TRBV20-1 with TRBJ2-5, with 8 nucleotides matching TRBD2. Germline lookup yields CDR1 DFQATT and CDR2 SNEGSKA (reference sequence). J gave up 2 bases and V 2 bases, and 10 bases lay outside the gene matches. The CDR3 totals 16 residues. The CDR3 DNA reads TGCAGTGCTAGATATTGGGGGTTAGCGGGACAAGAGACCCAGTACTTC. It codes for CSARYWGLAGQETQYF.